This T cell receptor beta chain appears in the sequencing data of a study of control samples from healthy donors and cancer patients. Libraries were prepared by immunoSEQ multiplex PCR; TCRdb keeps only in-frame clonotypes and omits some of them. The profile shows 100,000 or so clones, around four fifths of them singletons. The germline V gene has CDR1 MNHEY and CDR2 SVGEGT. J lost 4 bases, V lost 2 bases, and 6 bases had no gene match. This CDR3 has 15 amino acids. V and J are TRBV6-2 or TRBV6-3 and TRBJ1-2; 8 bases map to TRBD1. The sequencing sample was made of blood. This TCR derives from a woman aged 50 to 60 in good health. The CDR3 nucleotides read TGTGCCAGCAGTTACGACAGGGGAGATAGCTATGGCTACACCTTC. Translation: CASSYDRGDSYGYTF.